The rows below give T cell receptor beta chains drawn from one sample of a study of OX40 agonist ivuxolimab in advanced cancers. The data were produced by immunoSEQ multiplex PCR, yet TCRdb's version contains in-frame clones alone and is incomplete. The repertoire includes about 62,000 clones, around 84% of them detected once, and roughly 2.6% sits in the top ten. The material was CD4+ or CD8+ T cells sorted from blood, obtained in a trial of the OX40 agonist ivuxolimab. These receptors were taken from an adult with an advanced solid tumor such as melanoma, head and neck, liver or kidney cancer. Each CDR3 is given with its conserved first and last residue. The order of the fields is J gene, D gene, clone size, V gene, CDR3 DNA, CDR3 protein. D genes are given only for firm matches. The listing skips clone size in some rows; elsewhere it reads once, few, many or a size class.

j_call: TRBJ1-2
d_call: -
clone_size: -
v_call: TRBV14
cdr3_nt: TGTGCCAGCAGCCAAGGCTATGGGGACTTCTCGTCTATAGGCTACACCTTC
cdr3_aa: CASSQGYGDFSSIGYTF

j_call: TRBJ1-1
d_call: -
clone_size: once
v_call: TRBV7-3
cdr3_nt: TGTGCCAGCAGCTTACCGGTCAGATATAACACTGAAGCTTTCTTT
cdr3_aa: CASSLPVRYNTEAFF

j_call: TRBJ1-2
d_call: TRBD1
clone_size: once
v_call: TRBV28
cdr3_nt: TGTGCCAGCAGGGGGGGACAGAACTATGGCTACACCTTC
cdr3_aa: CASRGGQNYGYTF

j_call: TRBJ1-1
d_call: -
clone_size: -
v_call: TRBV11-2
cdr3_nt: TGTGCCAGCAGCTTAGATGGGCCGAGTGAAGCTTTCTTT
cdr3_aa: CASSLDGPSEAFF

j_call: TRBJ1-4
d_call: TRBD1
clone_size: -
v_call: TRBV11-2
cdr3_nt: TGTGCCAGCAGCTCGACAGGGGTGGGAAAACTGTTTTTT
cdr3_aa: CASSSTGVGKLFF

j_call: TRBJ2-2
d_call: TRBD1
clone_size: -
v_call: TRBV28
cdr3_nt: TGTGCCAGTAATGGACAGGGCCCTTCCGGGGAGCTGTTTTTT
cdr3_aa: CASNGQGPSGELFF

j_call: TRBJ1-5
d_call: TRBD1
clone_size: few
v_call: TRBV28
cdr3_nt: TGTGCCAGCAGTTTACTACAGGGGGGAGATCAGCCCCAGCATTTT
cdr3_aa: CASSLLQGGDQPQHF

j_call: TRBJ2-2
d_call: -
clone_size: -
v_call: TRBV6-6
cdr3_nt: TGTGCCAGCAGTTACTTCGAGTCCCGGGGCGGGGAGCTGTTTTTT
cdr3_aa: CASSYFESRGGELFF

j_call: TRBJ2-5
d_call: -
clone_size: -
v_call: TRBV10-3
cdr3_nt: TGTGCCATCGGGCGGGCCGAATCAGAGACCCAGTACTTC
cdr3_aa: CAIGRAESETQYF

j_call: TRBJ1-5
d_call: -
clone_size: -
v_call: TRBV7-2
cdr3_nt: TGTGCCAGCAGCTTATGGTCGACTGGCAATCAGCCCCAGCATTTT
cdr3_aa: CASSLWSTGNQPQHF

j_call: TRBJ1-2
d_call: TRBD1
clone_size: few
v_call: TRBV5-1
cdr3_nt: TGCGCCAGCAGTCGGGGGACAGGGACGCCCTATGGCTACACCTTC
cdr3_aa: CASSRGTGTPYGYTF

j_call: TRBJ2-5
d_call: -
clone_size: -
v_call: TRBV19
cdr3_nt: TGTGCCAGTAGTATCAGCAGGGAGACCCAGTACTTC
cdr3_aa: CASSISRETQYF

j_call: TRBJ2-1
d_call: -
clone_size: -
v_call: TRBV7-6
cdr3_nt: TGTGCCAGCAGCTCCGGACAGATGTATGAGCAGTTCTTC
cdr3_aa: CASSSGQMYEQFF

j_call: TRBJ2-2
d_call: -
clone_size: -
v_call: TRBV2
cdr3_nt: TGTGCCAGCCGCCCGTGGGGAAGCACCGGGGAGCTGTTTTTT
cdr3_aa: CASRPWGSTGELFF

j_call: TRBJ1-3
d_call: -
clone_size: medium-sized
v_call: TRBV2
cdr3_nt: TGTGCCAGCAGTGAAGGCAGGGCGGCTGGAAACACCATATATTTT
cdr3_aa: CASSEGRAAGNTIYF

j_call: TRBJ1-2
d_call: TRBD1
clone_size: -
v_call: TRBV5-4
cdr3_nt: TGTGCCAGCAGCCGGCCTTCGACAGGGGAAGGCTACACCTTC
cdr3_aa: CASSRPSTGEGYTF

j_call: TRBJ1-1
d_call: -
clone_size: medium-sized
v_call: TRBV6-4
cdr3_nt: TGTGCCAGCACTCCCTCCCCCGGGAATACTGAAGCTTTCTTT
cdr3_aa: CASTPSPGNTEAFF

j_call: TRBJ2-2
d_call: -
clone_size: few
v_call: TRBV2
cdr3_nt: TGTGCCAGCAGACTTACTCGCGCCGGGGAGCTGTTTTTT
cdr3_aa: CASRLTRAGELFF

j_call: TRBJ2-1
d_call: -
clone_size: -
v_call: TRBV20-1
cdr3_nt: TGCAGTGCTAGAGCCCTACATGAGCAGTTCTTC
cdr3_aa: CSARALHEQFF

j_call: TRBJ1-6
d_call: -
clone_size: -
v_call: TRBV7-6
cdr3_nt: TGTGCCAGCAGTCCCGTCATACCCAGGGGAGGGTATAATTCACCCCTCCACTTT
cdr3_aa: CASSPVIPRGGYNSPLHF